Each of the 20 T cell receptor beta chains below was sequenced from the same sample in a study of blood T cell repertoires in COVID-19 (dated by TCRdb to between 2020 and 2021). Libraries came from the immunoSEQ multiplex PCR assay. As stored in TCRdb, this immuneACCESS dataset retains in-frame rearrangements with V and J assigned. A fraction of the clones does not appear; measured against another copy, unresolved V genes explain less than half of the discrepancy, and the remainder lacks a known reason. For this sample there are about 310,000 clones; 87% appear just once. The ten largest clones capture 1% of the sample. The sample consisted of peripheral blood. The source of these receptors is a man aged 45 to 65 with active or convalescent COVID-19.

The rearrangement joins TRBV25-1 to TRBJ2-3, with 11 bases lining up with TRBD1. The CDR3 sequence is 14 residues long. The V gene's germline CDR1 is MGHDK and CDR2 SYGVNS. V gave up 6 bases and J gave up 7 bases; unmatched junction bases: 6. For the CDR3, the DNA is TGTGCCAGCAGCCGGGGGACAGGGGGTTATACGCAGTATTTT. It yields the protein CASSRGTGGYTQYF. The full variable domain, its missing parts supplied by reference TRBV25-1 and TRBJ2-3, is EADIYQTPRYLVIGTGKKITLECSQTMGHDKMYWYQQDPGMELHLIHYSYGVNSTEKGDLSSESTVSRIRTEHFPLTLESARPSHTSQYLCASSRGTGGYTQYFGPGTRLTVL.

The V and J genes are TRBV7-9 and TRBJ2-1; D possibly corresponds to TRBD1 (5 bases). Looked up from germline, CDR1 is SEHNR and CDR2 is FQNEAQ (reference sequence). The CDR3 runs 11 residues. Trimming stripped 3 bases from V and 10 bases from J, with 7 bases between. The CDR3 DNA reads TGTGCCAGCAGCTTTGACAGAGAGCAGTTCTTC. Its translation: CASSFDREQFF.

The chain links TRBV7-9 to TRBJ2-7, with 7 bases matching TRBD1. J gave up 5 bases and V 6 bases, and 7 bases lay outside the gene matches. This CDR3 comprises 13 residues. Germline V gives CDR1 SEHNR, CDR2 FQNEAQ (reference sequence). CDR3 DNA sequence: TGTGCCAGCAGGAGACAGGGTATGGACGAGCAGTACTTC. Translation gives CASRRQGMDEQYF.

This chain connects TRBV6-5 to TRBJ1-2; D not resolved. Looked up from germline, CDR1 is MNHEY and CDR2 is SVGAGI. The CDR3 is 13 amino acids. The germline V and J ends were trimmed by 5 bases and 4 bases, with 11 bases remaining between them. The CDR3, as DNA: TGTGCCAGCAGTAATGCGGGATCCTATGGCTACACCTTC. Its translation is CASSNAGSYGYTF.

The V call is TRBV2, the J call TRBJ2-6, with a weak D call TRBD1 (6 bases). CDR3 length: 15 residues. From germline, CDR1 is SNHLY and CDR2 FYNNEI. Deletions cut 6 bases from V and 2 bases from J, with 11 bases between. The CDR3 bases are TGTGCCAGCAGCCTTACAGGGACTGGGGCCAACGTCCTGACTTTC. Protein product: CASSLTGTGANVLTF.

The chain links TRBV5-1 to TRBJ2-7; the match to TRBD1 covers 9 bases. V lost 4 bases, J lost 4 bases, and 6 bases stayed unmatched. This CDR3 region has 14 residues. CDR1 and CDR2 from the germline V gene are SGHRS and YFSETQ. CDR3 DNA: TGCGCCAGCAGCACGGGACAGGGTATGTACGAGCAGTACTTC. The encoded protein is CASSTGQGMYEQYF.

The chain joins TRBV9 to TRBJ1-6; TRBD1 agrees at 7 bases. V shed 6 bases, J shed 7 bases, and the junction held 7 bases outside the gene matches. The CDR3 spans 14 residues. Looked up from germline, CDR1 is SGDLS and CDR2 is YYNGEE. The CDR3 region is CASTPGQLNSPLHF. CDR3 nucleotides: TGTGCCAGCACCCCGGGACAGTTGAATTCACCCCTCCACTTT.

V is TRBV2 and J is TRBJ1-3; 10 bases fit TRBD1. Germline-derived CDR1 and CDR2 are SNHLY and FYNNEI. CDR3 length equals 14 residues. Trimming at V came to 4 bases and at J to 9 bases, leaving 6 bases not matched to a gene. In DNA, the CDR3 is TGTGCCAGCAGTGGGGACAGGGGTTTGGGCACCATATATTTT. Its protein product is CASSGDRGLGTIYF.

The table lists this clone with a count of one. The chain joins TRBV19 to TRBJ1-5; D gene uncertain. Trimming removed 1 base from V and 2 bases from J, with 9 bases in between. Looked up from germline, CDR1 is LNHDA and CDR2 is SQIVND (reference sequence). This CDR3 is 15 amino acids long. The CDR3 reads CASSIGHYGNQPQHF. CDR3 in DNA: TGTGCCAGTAGTATAGGGCATTACGGCAATCAGCCCCAGCATTTT. Using reference TRBV19 and TRBJ1-5 for the parts outside the CDR3, the full variable domain is DGGITQSPKYLFRKEGQNVTLSCEQNLNHDAMYWYRQDPGQGLRLIYYSQIVNDFQKGDIAEGYSVSREKKESFPLTVTSAQKNPTAFYLCASSIGHYGNQPQHFGDGTRLSIL.

This chain connects TRBV29-1 to TRBJ1-1; the D is unclear. The ends were cut back, 6 bases at V and 0 bases at J, with 5 bases in the middle. The germline V gene encodes CDR1 SQVTM and CDR2 ANQGSEA. The CDR3 contains 11 residues. The CDR3 sequence is CSVEVNTEAFF. CDR3 bases: TGCAGCGTGGAGGTGAACACTGAAGCTTTCTTT.

Concerning this clone itself: Within the sample, other DNA sequences also encode this same CDR3. The chain joins TRBV15 to TRBJ1-1; perhaps TRBD1 as D (5 bases). The germline CDR1 and CDR2 sequences are LNHNV and YYDKDF (reference sequence). Deletions cut 0 bases from V and 5 bases from J, with 7 bases between. CDR3 length: 13 residues. The CDR3 DNA follows: TGTGCCACCAGCAGAGACAGGGAAACTGAAGCTTTCTTT. Protein product: CATSRDRETEAFF.

The chain recombines TRBV28 with TRBJ2-1, with 9 bases identical to TRBD2. The CDR3 runs 15 residues. V shed 2 bases, J shed 7 bases, and the junction held 6 bases outside the gene matches. The germline V gene encodes CDR1 MDHEN and CDR2 SYDVKM. CDR3 DNA sequence: TGTGCCAGCAGTTTAGGCGGGAGGGGCTTTAATGAGCAGTTCTTC. This sequence encodes CASSLGGRGFNEQFF.

V usage is TRBV30 and J usage is TRBJ1-6, with D perhaps matching TRBD1 (5 bases). The V gene lost 4 bases and the J gene lost 5 bases, with 15 bases spanning the gap. Germline values: CDR1 GTSNPN, CDR2 SVGIG (reference sequence). This CDR3 is 15 amino acids long. CDR3 amino acids: CAWTDMGLDNSPLHF. CDR3 bases: TGTGCCTGGACTGACATGGGACTGGATAATTCACCCCTCCACTTT.

The chain employs TRBV5-1 and TRBJ2-3; a weak D match, TRBD1 (5 bases). Germline CDR1 reads SGHRS; CDR2 reads YFSETQ. The CDR3 spans 15 residues. The V end lost 7 bases, the J end lost 4 bases, and 19 bases lay between the germline ends. The CDR3 DNA reads as TGCGCCAGCGAGAAGGGGTATTCGGTTGCAGATACGCAGTATTTT. It encodes CASEKGYSVADTQYF.

The chain carries TRBV3-1 (or the pseudogene TRBV3-2) and TRBJ2-5; TRBD1 is a possible D gene (6 bases). Trimming removed 7 bases at V and 1 base at J, with 19 bases between. There are 16 residues in the CDR3. From germline, CDR1 is LGHDT and CDR2 YNNKEL (reference sequence). CDR3 residues: CASTPRGRAVQETQYF. The DNA for the CDR3 is TGTGCCAGCACCCCCAGGGGCAGAGCCGTCCAAGAGACCCAGTACTTC.

This clone has a handful of counts. This CDR3 is CASSFGLAEYNEQFF. CDR3 bases: TGTGCCAGCAGCTTTGGACTAGCGGAGTACAATGAGCAGTTCTTC. V is TRBV5-5 and J is TRBJ2-1; 10 bases are shared with TRBD2. The CDR3 is 15 residues long. The germline V gene encodes CDR1 SGHKS and CDR2 YYEKEE (reference sequence). Trimming took 2 bases from V and 4 from J; bases not matched to a gene: 3.

This chain joins TRBV10-1 and TRBJ2-2; unclear D gene. The CDR3 extends over 13 amino acids. The V end lost 6 bases, the J end lost 3 bases, and 8 bases lay between the germline ends. Germline-derived CDR1 and CDR2 are WNHNN and SYGVQD (reference sequence). CDR3 residues: CASRPQDTGELFF. For the CDR3, the DNA is TGCGCCAGCAGGCCCCAGGACACCGGGGAGCTGTTTTTT.

This rearrangement joins TRBV6-1 to TRBJ2-7; D is unresolved. Trimming stripped 2 bases from V and 6 bases from J, with 8 bases between. Germline CDR1 reads MNHNS; CDR2 reads SASEGT. The CDR3 has 12 amino acids. CDR3 sequence: CASSEIAVEQYF. The CDR3 DNA follows: TGTGCCAGCAGTGAAATAGCCGTCGAGCAGTACTTC.

The rearrangement joins TRBV3-1 (or the pseudogene TRBV3-2) to TRBJ2-7; 8 bases align to TRBD2. Per the germline V gene, CDR1 is LGHDT and CDR2 is YNNKEL (reference sequence). The CDR3 is 16 residues long. The J segment lost 8 bases and the V segment lost 4 bases, leaving 16 bases of the junction unmatched. The CDR3 nucleotides are TGTGCCAGCAGCCGGGAAGGGCCGGGACTAGGGCTTCAGCAGTACTTC. Translating gives CASSREGPGLGLQQYF.

V is TRBV2 and J is TRBJ2-7, with D perhaps TRBD1 (5 bases). The CDR3 loop spans 14 amino acids. Looked up from germline, CDR1 is SNHLY and CDR2 is FYNNEI. V shed 5 bases and J shed 9 bases, with 20 bases lying between them. The chain's CDR3 is CASSQWGPTIGQYF. The CDR3 bases are TGTGCCAGCAGTCAATGGGGCCCTACTATCGGGCAGTACTTC. Variable domain in full (rest from reference TRBV2 and TRBJ2-7): EPEVTQTPSHQVTQMGQEVILRCVPISNHLYFYWYRQILGQKVEFLVSFYNNEISEKSEIFDDQFSVERPDGSNFTLKIRSTKLEDSAMYFCASSQWGPTIGQYFGPGTRLTVT.